This is a list of T cell receptor beta chains from one sample in a study of T cells in localized non-small cell lung cancer. The method was immunoSEQ multiplex PCR; TCRdb's version includes in-frame clones alone and lacks a portion of them. The sample holds approximately 41,000 clones, approximately 86% seen once. The specimen comprised peripheral blood, sampled before any cancer treatment. The receptors come from a woman between 18 and 55 years old with stage III lung adenocarcinoma. CDR3s include the opening cysteine and the closing phenylalanine or tryptophan. A D gene is named only where the DNA matches it firmly. Clone size is given for some rows only: seen once, a few or many times, or a class if the clone is expanded.

cdr3_length clone_size d_call j_call v_call cdr3_nt cdr3_aa
15 NA TRBD1 TRBJ2-1 TRBV7-8 TGTGCCAGCAGCTTTGAGGGGGCCTGGGCCAATGAGCAGTTCTTC CASSFEGAWANEQFF
17 NA NA TRBJ2-3 TRBV7-8 TGTGCCAGCAGCTTGGAGCCCACCTCGTCCGGCACAGATACGCAGTATTTT CASSLEPTSSGTDTQYF
15 NA TRBD2 TRBJ2-2 TRBV9 TGTGCCAGCAGCGTACTAGCGGGGAATACCGGGGAGCTGTTTTTT CASSVLAGNTGELFF
15 few NA TRBJ1-2 TRBV5-1 TGCGCCAGCAGCTTGTATGACAGTTTGAACTATGGCTACACCTTC CASSLYDSLNYGYTF
15 NA NA TRBJ2-3 TRBV2 TGTGCCAGCAGTCGAGCAGCCTCTAGCACAGATACGCAGTATTTT CASSRAASSTDTQYF
16 NA NA TRBJ2-2 TRBV7-3 TGTGCCAGCAGCCCCAGGGGCCCCTCGAACACCGGGGAGCTGTTTTTT CASSPRGPSNTGELFF
16 NA NA TRBJ1-6 TRBV11-2 TGTGCCAGCAGCTTACAGGCGGGGGCGGGAAATTCACCCCTCCACTTT CASSLQAGAGNSPLHF
15 once NA TRBJ1-2 TRBV7-9 TGTGCCAGCAGCTTAGACGGACCGGAGGCTTATGGCTACACCTTC CASSLDGPEAYGYTF
14 NA TRBD2 TRBJ2-2 TRBV7-2 TGTGCCAGCCAAACAGCGGGGGGGCCGCAGGAGCTGTTTTTT CASQTAGGPQELFF
13 NA NA TRBJ1-5 TRBV19 TGTGCCAGTAGTATATCGACGGATCAGCCCCAGCATTTT CASSISTDQPQHF
17 NA NA TRBJ1-5 TRBV18 TGTGCCAGCTCAGTGGCAGGGGTGGGTCTGAGCAATCAGCCCCAGCATTTT CASSVAGVGLSNQPQHF
13 NA NA TRBJ1-6 TRBV2 TGTGCCAGCACGAGCTCCTATAATTCACCCCTCCACTTT CASTSSYNSPLHF
18 NA TRBD1 TRBJ1-2 TRBV11-2 TGTGCCAGCAGCTCACCCGGGACAGGGCCGGAAGCTAACTATGGCTACACCTTC CASSSPGTGPEANYGYTF
13 NA TRBD1 TRBJ1-1 TRBV9 TGTGCCAGCAGCCCGACAGGGGGCACTGAAGCTTTCTTT CASSPTGGTEAFF
13 NA NA TRBJ2-3 TRBV30 TGTGCCTGGGGGGGCCTAGCGGCAGATACGCAGTATTTT CAWGGLAADTQYF
16 NA NA TRBJ1-4 TRBV5-5 TGTGCCAGCAGCGGGAGCACAGGGCCGGGTGATGAAAAACTGTTTTTT CASSGSTGPGDEKLFF
15 NA TRBD2 TRBJ2-1 TRBV7-3 TGTGCCAGCAGCCCCCACGGGGGGGCGACCAATGAGCAGTTCTTC CASSPHGGATNEQFF
16 NA TRBD1 TRBJ1-2 TRBV5-6 TGTGCCAGCAGCTCCGGACAGGGCTTTTTTGGTTCGGGCTACACCTTC CASSSGQGFFGSGYTF
12 NA NA TRBJ2-2 TRBV6-5 TGTGCCAGCAGTGTTTGGCCCGGGGAGCTGTTTTTT CASSVWPGELFF
13 NA TRBD2 TRBJ2-7 TRBV30 TGTGCCTGGAGTGTAAGGGAGGGAAGCGAGCAGTACTTC CAWSVREGSEQYF
13 NA NA TRBJ1-4 TRBV2 TGTGCCAGCAGTGAAACTAGCGAGGAAAAACTGTTTTTT CASSETSEEKLFF
14 NA NA TRBJ1-2 TRBV6-1 TGTGCCAGCACTGCCCGCTCTAGTCAATATGGCTACACCTTC CASTARSSQYGYTF
15 NA TRBD1 TRBJ1-2 TRBV7-9 TGTGCCAGCAGCTTAGCCCGGGACAGGCTTGGCCTCTACACCTTC CASSLARDRLGLYTF
14 NA TRBD1 TRBJ2-5 TRBV7-9 TGTGCCAGCAGGCTTGGACAGGGCTTGGAGACCCAGTACTTC CASRLGQGLETQYF
13 NA TRBD2 TRBJ2-1 TRBV6-5 TGTGCCACCATAGCGGGGGGCTACAATGAGCAGTTCTTC CATIAGGYNEQFF
14 once NA TRBJ2-2 TRBV14 TGTGCCAGCAGCCAAGAAATACGCTCCGGGGAGCTGTTTTTT CASSQEIRSGELFF
16 NA TRBD1 TRBJ2-2 TRBV6-6 TGTGCCAGCAGCAAAACAGGGGACCCGAACACCGGGGAGCTGTTTTTT CASSKTGDPNTGELFF
15 NA TRBD1 TRBJ1-2 TRBV6-6 TGTGCCAGCAGTTACACATGGGACAGCTTCTATGGCTACACCTTC CASSYTWDSFYGYTF
15 NA TRBD1 TRBJ2-7 TRBV18 TGTGCCAGCTCACCGGTGGGACAGGGCGGTAACGAGCAGTACTTC CASSPVGQGGNEQYF
15 once TRBD2 TRBJ2-5 TRBV7-3 TGTGCCAGCAGCTTAAACGCGGGGGGGCCGGAGACCCAGTACTTC CASSLNAGGPETQYF
11 NA NA TRBJ1-1 TRBV5-1 TGCGCCAGCAGCCCCGGCACTGAAGCTTTCTTT CASSPGTEAFF
16 NA TRBD2 TRBJ2-1 TRBV11-3 TGTGCCAGCAGCCCGGGACTAGCGGGGTTCGACAATGAGCAGTTCTTC CASSPGLAGFDNEQFF
12 NA NA TRBJ2-7 TRBV5-1 TGCGCCAGCAGCACTGAGTCCTACGAGCAGTACTTC CASSTESYEQYF
13 NA NA TRBJ2-1 TRBV7-9 TGTGCCAGCAGCTTACTGAGTGACAATGAGCAGTTCTTC CASSLLSDNEQFF
14 NA TRBD2 TRBJ2-3 TRBV11-3 TGTGCCAGCAGCTTAGCCGGGGGGGCGACAACGCAGTATTTT CASSLAGGATTQYF
13 NA NA TRBJ2-1 TRBV5-1 TGCGCCAGCAGCTTACAGGGAACCAATGAGCAGTTCTTC CASSLQGTNEQFF
14 NA NA TRBJ1-4 TRBV7-2 TGTGCCAGCAGCCCGGGGGCCAATAATGAAAAACTGTTTTTT CASSPGANNEKLFF
12 medium-sized NA TRBJ2-7 TRBV27 TGTGCCAGCAGTTTAATAGCCCTGGAGCAGTACTTC CASSLIALEQYF
12 NA NA TRBJ2-3 TRBV9 TGTGCCAGCAGCGGTCACCAAGATACGCAGTATTTT CASSGHQDTQYF
13 NA NA TRBJ2-1 TRBV30 TGTGCCTGGACGGGCGATCTATACAATGAGCAGTTCTTC CAWTGDLYNEQFF
13 NA NA TRBJ2-1 TRBV19 TGTGCCAGTAGTAGTTGGCCCTACAATGAGCAGTTCTTC CASSSWPYNEQFF
14 NA TRBD1 TRBJ2-1 TRBV7-3 TGTGCCAGCAGCTTAGGGGACAGAATCAATGAGCAGTTCTTC CASSLGDRINEQFF
16 NA NA TRBJ2-7 TRBV6-5 TGTGCCAGCAGTTACTCGAGGGCGGGGTCCTCCTACGAGCAGTACTTC CASSYSRAGSSYEQYF
15 NA TRBD1 TRBJ1-5 TRBV18 TGTGCCAGCTCACGGTCGACAGGGGGCAATCAGCCCCAGCATTTT CASSRSTGGNQPQHF
13 NA TRBD1 TRBJ2-1 TRBV11-2 TGTGCCAGCAGCCCACAAGGGGACAGGCAATCGTTCTTC CASSPQGDRQSFF
17 NA NA TRBJ1-5 TRBV2 TGTGCCAGCAGTCCAGTTGGACAAGAGAATAGCAATCAGCCCCAGCATTTT CASSPVGQENSNQPQHF
18 NA TRBD1 TRBJ2-7 TRBV7-6 TGTGCCAGCAGCTCGGGGCCCGCCGGGACAGGGATAATTTACGAGCAGTACTTC CASSSGPAGTGIIYEQYF
16 NA TRBD2 TRBJ2-3 TRBV13 TGTGCCAGCAGCGGGCCGGGACTAGGATTAGGAGATACGCAGTATTTT CASSGPGLGLGDTQYF
16 NA TRBD2 TRBJ2-2 TRBV5-6 TGTGCCAGCAGCTTGTTTAATAGCGGGGGTGCCGGGGAGCTGTTTTTT CASSLFNSGGAGELFF
16 NA NA TRBJ2-1 TRBV11-2 TGTGCCAGCACCGATAAATTGGCGGGGACCTACAATGAGCAGTTCTTC CASTDKLAGTYNEQFF
13 NA NA TRBJ2-1 TRBV18 TGTGCCAGCTCACCTTTAAGGGGTAATGAGCAGTTCTTC CASSPLRGNEQFF
15 NA NA TRBJ2-1 TRBV5-4 TGTGCCAGCAGCTTATTCAACAGCCCTGGGGATGAGCAGTTCTTC CASSLFNSPGDEQFF
16 few NA TRBJ2-4 TRBV5-4 TGTGCCAGCAGCTACCCTTCTGGGACGGCCAAAAACATTCAGTACTTC CASSYPSGTAKNIQYF